The 14 T cell receptor beta chains presented below share a single source sample, sequenced in a study of neurological immune-mediated disorders. TCRdb fed the 5' RACE reads into MiXCR, producing one record per CDR3 protein. This table holds tens of thousands of distinct CDR3 sequences, 17% found once. The sample was PBMCs. Receptors were obtained from a woman in her thirties or forties in good health.

This clonotype came up many times. V is TRBV5-6 and J is TRBJ2-7; D is ambiguous. V lost 3 bases to trimming and J lost 4 bases, with 11 bases between them. The CDR3 is 13 residues long. CDR1 SGHDT and CDR2 YYEEEE come from the germline V gene. CDR3 loop: CASSSRGRYEQYF. In nucleotides, the CDR3 is TGTGCCAGCAGCTCGAGAGGCAGATACGAGCAGTACTTC.

This clonotype was detected many times. The rearrangement joins TRBV7-2 to TRBJ1-2, with TRBD1 matching over 8 bases. Germline CDR1 reads SGHTA; CDR2 reads FQGNSA. The CDR3 spans 14 residues. Unmatched junction bases numbered 10, after V lost 5 bases and J lost 8 bases. This CDR3 is CASSMYQGAGGYTF. The CDR3 coding sequence is TGTGCCAGCAGCATGTATCAGGGGGCAGGAGGCTACACCTTC. The full variable domain, completed using reference TRBV7-2 and TRBJ1-2, is GAGVSQSPSNKVTEKGKDVELRCDPISGHTALYWYRQSLGQGLEFLIYFQGNSAPDKSGLPSDRFSAERTGGSVSTLTIQRTQQEDSAVYLCASSMYQGAGGYTFGSGTRLTVV.

This chain joins TRBV20-1 and TRBJ2-7; D might be TRBD2 (6 bases). Germline CDR1 and CDR2: DFQATT and SNEGSKA (reference sequence). Trimming took off 0 bases at V and 1 base at J, with 13 bases between the two ends. The CDR3 is made up of 15 amino acids. The CDR3 region is CSARDLGGESYEQYF. As DNA, the CDR3 is TGCAGTGCTAGAGATCTGGGCGGGGAGTCCTACGAGCAGTACTTC.

This clonotype was recorded at least ten times. The chain is built from TRBV7-2 and TRBJ2-5, with 9 nucleotides matching TRBD2. V lost 5 bases, J lost 4 bases, and 17 bases stayed unmatched. Germline-derived CDR1 and CDR2 are SGHTA and FQGNSA. This CDR3 has 18 amino acids. The CDR3 protein is CASSLRRIGRGGRETQYF. CDR3 nucleotide sequence: TGTGCCAGCAGCCTAAGGAGGATAGGGCGGGGGGGAAGAGAGACCCAGTACTTC.

Notes on this clonotype: A clone one base away is much larger, so this may be a read error. The chain employs TRBV7-2 and TRBJ2-5, with no clear D. This CDR3 spans 13 amino acids. V lost 0 bases to trimming and J lost 8 bases, with 10 bases between them. The germline V gene encodes CDR1 SGHTA and CDR2 FQGNSA. This CDR3 reads CASSLASSATQYF. CDR3 bases: TGTGCCAGCAGCTTAGCGTCCTCCGCAACCCAGTACTTC. The complete variable domain, with remaining parts taken from reference TRBV7-2 and TRBJ2-5, reads GAGVSQSPSNKVTEKGKDVELRCDPISGHTALYWYRQSLGQGLEFLIYFQGNSAPDKSGLPSDRFSAERTGGSVSTLTIQRTQQEDSAVYLCASSLASSATQYFGPGTRLLVL.

This clonotype was seen repeatedly, ten times or more. J is TRBJ2-1 and V is TRBV6-5; either TRBD1 or TRBD2 may fit D (5 bases each). In germline, CDR1 is MNHEY, CDR2 SVGAGI. The CDR3 totals 15 residues. V was cut by 4 bases and J by 1 base, with 11 bases left in between. For the CDR3, the DNA is TGTGCCAGCAGTTTTCGAGGGGAGTCCTACAATGAGCAGTTCTTC. Its translation: CASSFRGESYNEQFF.

This clonotype was observed at least ten times. The CDR3 DNA reads as TGTGCCAGCAGTGTCGAGGGGCCCCCGTCTGAAGCTTTCTTT. Translated, it gives CASSVEGPPSEAFF. The chain is built from TRBV2 and TRBJ1-1, with D perhaps matching TRBD1 (5 bases). The V gene lost 4 bases and the J gene lost 6 bases, with 15 bases spanning the gap. The CDR3 has 14 residues. CDR1 is SNHLY and CDR2 is FYNNEI in the germline V gene.

Ten or more counts support this clonotype. The rearrangement links TRBV7-3 to TRBJ2-1; TRBD2 might be the D (6 bases). The CDR3 is 14 residues long. Trimming took 1 base from V and 8 from J, leaving 12 bases between them. The V gene's germline CDR1 is SGHTA and CDR2 FQGTGA. The CDR3 sequence: CASSLMGGADEQFF. The CDR3 DNA follows: TGTGCCAGCAGCTTAATGGGCGGGGCAGATGAGCAGTTCTTC.

This clonotype was counted many times. The V call is TRBV13, the J call TRBJ2-5; 10 bases agree with TRBD1. The V and J ends lost 9 bases and 6 bases, in that order; junction bases with no gene match: 4. Germline-derived CDR1 and CDR2 are PRHDT and FYEKMQ (reference sequence). The CDR3 length is 12 residues. In DNA form, the CDR3 reads TGTGCCAGTGGACAGGGGGAAAAGACCCAGTACTTC. Residues: CASGQGEKTQYF.

This clonotype came up many times. The V gene is TRBV20-1, the J gene TRBJ1-2; D gene unclear. CDR3 length: 11 amino acids. The V and J ends lost 7 bases and 7 bases respectively, with 13 bases between them. CDR1 is DFQATT, CDR2 SNEGSKA, per germline (reference sequence). CDR3 DNA sequence: TGCAGTGGCTACAGAGCGAGTGGCTACACCTTC. Residues: CSGYRASGYTF.

This clonotype ranks as medium-sized. The V and J genes are TRBV6-1 and TRBJ2-1; D uncertain. The germline V gene encodes CDR1 MNHNS and CDR2 SASEGT. There are 11 residues in the CDR3. V gave up 0 bases and J gave up 11 bases, with 5 bases separating them. CDR3 DNA: TGTGCCAGCAGTGAAGCAAAAAAGCAGTTCTTC. Translation: CASSEAKKQFF.

This rearrangement joins TRBV28 to TRBJ2-3, with D uncertain. From germline, CDR1 is MDHEN and CDR2 SYDVKM. CDR3 length equals 18 residues. V shed 3 bases and J shed 0 bases, with 19 bases lying between them. CDR3 in DNA: TGTGCCAGCAGTTTTTCGGTGATGGGCTTCCTGAGCACAGATACGCAGTATTTT. Translation gives CASSFSVMGFLSTDTQYF.

This clonotype appeared many times. J is TRBJ2-1 and V is TRBV5-1; D uncertain. Trimming took 2 bases from V and 5 from J, leaving 11 bases between them. The length of the CDR3 is 14 residues. Germline-derived CDR1 and CDR2 are SGHRS and YFSETQ. CDR3 amino acids: CASSFRVPNNEQFF. CDR3 coding DNA: TGCGCCAGCAGCTTTCGGGTACCCAACAATGAGCAGTTCTTC.

The sample holds many counts of this clonotype. The chain couples TRBV27 to TRBJ2-5; D is possibly TRBD2 (6 bases). Germline V gene lookup returns CDR1 MNHEY and CDR2 SMNVEV (reference sequence). Trimming cost V 2 bases and J 5 bases, with 12 bases left between them. The CDR3 contains 14 residues. CDR3 sequence: CASSLIPGGETQYF. CDR3 bases: TGTGCCAGCAGTTTAATACCCGGAGGGGAGACCCAGTACTTC.